The sequence of this T cell receptor beta chain was determined in a study of tumor-infiltrating lymphocytes in oesophageal squamous cell carcinoma listed by TCRdb under 2016. Trimming costs V 5 bases and J 0 bases, and their ends lie 14 bases apart. CDR1 and CDR2, looked up from the germline V gene, are SGHTA and FQGNSA. Taken from cysteine to phenylalanine, the CDR3 has 16 residues. Of the read, only the CDR3 DNA is kept; its 48 bases are in frame from base 1. As regards this clonotype: The target of this receptor is not known. The input lacks base qualities; no much larger clone sits a single base away.

Library preparation was by PCR. The sequencer listed for this sample is Illumina HiSeq 2000. Using fastp trimming at Q25 and MiXCR clonotype assembly, TCRdb reanalyzed the public sequencing data and kept in-frame beta chains. For every CDR3 protein sequence, its rows merge into one entry that carries the most common genes and DNA. Here the sample has 18,000 or so distinct CDR3 sequences; 30% to 45% occur a single time. In total, the top ten clones hold approximately 19% of the sample. The rearranged chain carries TRBV7-2 and TRBJ2-4; TRBD1 is a possible D gene, resting on 6 matching bases. The source is a male donor with esophageal squamous cell carcinoma. Material for sequencing was esophageal tumor tissue. The CDR3 region has the sequence CASSLNRAVAKNIQYF. The DNA is as follows: TGTGCCAGCAGCCTTAACAGGGCGGTAGCCAAAAACATTCAGTACTTC.